This entry is about one T cell receptor beta chain. The record originates from a study of blood T cell repertoires in COVID-19. Turning to the study itself: The origin of the acute and convalescent COVID-19 samples was the United States, Italy and Spain.

In germline, CDR1 is MNHEY, CDR2 SVGAGI. The CDR3 has 15 amino acids. V was shortened by 0 bases and J by 8 bases, with 16 bases between the two germline ends. The study drew participants aged about 18 to 89 years from 20 to 30 US areas. Participant-given clinical history determined each cohort assignment. Participants classified as exposed had met a COVID-19 case within 2 weeks before study entry. Profiling relied on immunoSEQ multiplex PCR, and the TCRdb table lists in-frame clones only, not all of them. The data show about 220,000 clones, about four fifths seen once. The clonotype was recovered from a woman in her forties or fifties who had been exposed to COVID-19. The rearrangement joins TRBV6-5 to TRBJ1-1; D unclear. The specimen was PBMCs or T cells enriched from blood (not recorded which). CDR3 in amino acids: CASSYSVAGHKEAFF. CDR3 DNA: TGTGCCAGCAGTTACTCGGTGGCAGGCCACAAAGAAGCTTTCTTT.